The next 9 T cell receptor beta chains were all read from a single sample in a study of early T cells in non-severe SARS-CoV-2 infection. Using its own MiXCR run on the 5' RACE reads, TCRdb lists one record per CDR3 protein. The sample lists 65,000 to 80,000 distinct CDR3 sequences; over 9% were seen once. Specimen: whole blood. These receptors were obtained from an adult who was a healthcare worker with PCR-confirmed SARS-CoV-2 infection or an uninfected control (not recorded which).

This clonotype was picked up many times. This chain links TRBV28 with TRBJ1-6; the D gene is possibly TRBD1 (5 bases). The CDR3 length is 22 residues. From germline, CDR1 is MDHEN and CDR2 SYDVKM. V lost 6 bases and J lost 0, with 30 bases in between. This CDR3 is CASSPPGRVRPVLLSYNSPLHF. CDR3 nucleotide sequence: TGTGCCAGCAGCCCCCCGGGACGAGTGCGCCCCGTCCTCCTCTCCTATAATTCACCCCTCCACTTT.

This sequence joins TRBV9 and TRBJ1-1; D remains ambiguous. The CDR3 sequence is 14 residues long. V lost 3 bases and J lost 4, with 13 bases in between. Germline V gene sequence: CDR1 SGDLS, CDR2 YYNGEE. The CDR3 loop is CASSAALGGTEAFF. The CDR3 coding sequence is TGTGCCAGCAGCGCCGCGTTGGGAGGCACTGAAGCTTTCTTT.

This clonotype was observed many times. The rearrangement links TRBV20-1 to TRBJ2-7; a possible D gene is TRBD2 (5 bases). CDR3 size: 14 residues. Deletions cut 2 bases from V and 2 bases from J, with 13 bases between. The V gene's germline CDR1 is DFQATT and CDR2 SNEGSKA (reference sequence). The CDR3 spells CSARQRGRTYEQYF. The CDR3 coding sequence is TGCAGTGCTAGACAACGGGGAAGGACCTACGAGCAGTACTTC.

This chain connects TRBV12-3 or TRBV12-4 to TRBJ2-7, with D possibly TRBD2 on 5 matching bases. V lost 5 bases, J lost 6 bases, and 17 bases lay in between. The CDR3 is 14 amino acids. CDR3: CASSLSQTRGEQYF. CDR3 coding DNA: TGTGCCAGCAGTCTCTCCCAGACCCGGGGCGAGCAGTACTTC.

The chain uses TRBV6-1 and TRBJ1-2; D ambiguous. CDR3 length: 14 amino acids. The ends were cut back, 5 bases at V and 2 bases at J, with 12 bases in the middle. Germline lookup yields CDR1 MNHNS and CDR2 SASEGT. CDR3 in DNA: TGTGCCAGCAGTAGGGAGGATACCAACTATGGCTACACCTTC. Protein product: CASSREDTNYGYTF.

This clonotype has ten or more counts. The V and J genes are TRBV12-3 or TRBV12-4 and TRBJ2-1; D remains ambiguous. The CDR3 contains 14 residues. V dropped 5 bases and J dropped 3 bases, with 11 bases sitting between them. CDR3 sequence (DNA): TGTGCCAGCAGTCCCAGACTGTTCTACAATGAGCAGTTCTTC. It translates to CASSPRLFYNEQFF.

The table lists this clonotype with a few counts. The chain joins TRBV20-1 to TRBJ1-1; D is undetermined. With 1 base removed from V and 0 bases from J, the gap between germline ends came to 0 bases. Germline CDR1 and CDR2: DFQATT and SNEGSKA (reference sequence). The CDR3 sequence is 11 residues long. The chain's CDR3 is CSARVNTEAFF. CDR3 sequence (DNA): TGCAGTGCTAGAGTGAACACTGAAGCTTTCTTT.

This clonotype was seen only a few times. The chain joins TRBV19 to TRBJ2-3; 12 nucleotides line up with TRBD2. This CDR3 region has 14 residues. V shed 10 bases and J 3 bases; nucleotides not matched to a gene: 5. Germline CDR1 and CDR2: LNHDA and SQIVND (reference sequence). CDR3 DNA: TGTGCCACCAAACTAGCGGGGGGAACAGATACGCAGTATTTT. This encodes CATKLAGGTDTQYF.

The gene calls are TRBV18 and TRBJ1-5; possible D gene TRBD1, 6 bases. V lost 3 bases and J 1 base, leaving 13 bases between the germline ends. Germline values: CDR1 KGHSH, CDR2 LQKENI. This CDR3 has 16 residues. CDR3 region: CASSPRRDISNQPQHF. CDR3 nucleotides: TGTGCCAGCTCACCGCGCCGGGACATAAGCAATCAGCCCCAGCATTTT.